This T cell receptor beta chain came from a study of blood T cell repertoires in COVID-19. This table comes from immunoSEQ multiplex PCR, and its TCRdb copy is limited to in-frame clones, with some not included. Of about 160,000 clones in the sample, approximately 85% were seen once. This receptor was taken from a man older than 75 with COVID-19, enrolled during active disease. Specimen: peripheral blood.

The CDR3: CASSYSMTGDHTEAFF. DNA of the CDR3: TGTGCCAGCAGTTACTCGATGACGGGAGATCACACTGAAGCTTTCTTT. The V and J genes are TRBV6-5 and TRBJ1-1; D remains ambiguous. The CDR3 is 16 residues long. V lost 0 bases, J lost 3 bases, and 14 bases lay in between. Germline assignment: CDR1 MNHEY and CDR2 SVGAGI.